Listed below are T cell receptor beta chains from one sample, sequenced in a study of regulatory T cells in long-lasting Graves disease. In TCRdb, the multiplex PCR reads were re-called with MiXCR into one record per CDR3 protein. Of about 540,000 distinct CDR3 sequences detected, roughly 12% appear once; the ten largest clones hold roughly a tenth. These data were likewise used in another study, on T cells in Graves' hyperthyroidism and ophthalmopathy.

This sample comprised peripheral blood mononuclear cells (PBMCs), obtained at new diagnosis, from a patient treated with antithyroid drugs. Source of these receptors: a man under 40 with Graves disease. The CDR3 runs from the conserved cysteine through the conserved F or W. Fields, in order: J gene, clone size, D gene, V gene, CDR3 protein, CDR3 DNA. The D gene is left open where the match is weak. Size values are once, few and many counts, or a class for expanded clones, and some rows have none.

J gene: TRBJ2-3; clone size: NA; D gene: NA; V gene: TRBV12-3/TRBV12-4; CDR3 protein: CASSLASRVPDTQYF; CDR3 DNA: TGTGCCAGCAGTTTAGCTAGCAGGGTACCAGATACGCAGTATTTT
J gene: TRBJ1-1; clone size: many; D gene: TRBD1; V gene: TRBV20-1; CDR3 protein: CSAQDPGQGIHTEAFF; CDR3 DNA: TGCAGTGCTCAAGATCCGGGACAGGGTATTCATACTGAAGCTTTCTTT
J gene: TRBJ1-1; clone size: many; D gene: NA; V gene: TRBV20-1; CDR3 protein: CSASDRGTYTEAFF; CDR3 DNA: TGCAGTGCTAGTGATAGGGGAACGTACACTGAAGCTTTCTTT
J gene: TRBJ2-7; clone size: many; D gene: NA; V gene: TRBV6-1; CDR3 protein: CASSAGTVYEQYF; CDR3 DNA: TGTGCCAGCAGCGCGGGTACGGTCTACGAGCAGTACTTC
J gene: TRBJ2-2; clone size: NA; D gene: TRBD2; V gene: TRBV6-6; CDR3 protein: CASSYSTSGRIRTGELFF; CDR3 DNA: TGTGCCAGCAGTTACTCGACGAGCGGGAGAATTCGCACCGGGGAGCTGTTTTTT
J gene: TRBJ2-7; clone size: many; D gene: TRBD2; V gene: TRBV12-3/TRBV12-4; CDR3 protein: CASSLELAGVHEQYF; CDR3 DNA: TGTGCCAGCAGTTTAGAACTAGCGGGAGTCCACGAGCAGTACTTC
J gene: TRBJ2-3; clone size: many; D gene: NA; V gene: TRBV15; CDR3 protein: CATSIKKVADTQYF; CDR3 DNA: TGTGCCACCAGCATAAAAAAAGTCGCAGATACGCAGTATTTT
J gene: TRBJ2-1; clone size: many; D gene: NA; V gene: TRBV30; CDR3 protein: CAWSVRNEQFF; CDR3 DNA: TGTGCCTGGAGTGTACGGAATGAGCAGTTCTTC
J gene: TRBJ2-6; clone size: NA; D gene: NA; V gene: TRBV16; CDR3 protein: CASSQSLGSGANVLTF; CDR3 DNA: TGTGCCAGCAGCCAATCGCTAGGCTCTGGGGCCAACGTCCTGACTTTC
J gene: TRBJ2-5; clone size: NA; D gene: TRBD1; V gene: TRBV7-2; CDR3 protein: CASSSINRGLRETQYF; CDR3 DNA: TGTGCCAGCAGCTCCATAAACAGGGGGTTGAGGGAGACCCAGTACTTC
J gene: TRBJ2-1; clone size: NA; D gene: TRBD1; V gene: TRBV5-6; CDR3 protein: CASSLFYRGRNEQFF; CDR3 DNA: TGTGCCAGCAGCTTATTTTACAGGGGGCGGAATGAGCAGTTCTTC
J gene: TRBJ1-2; clone size: few; D gene: TRBD1; V gene: TRBV20-1; CDR3 protein: CSAPDLDRGYGYTF; CDR3 DNA: TGCAGTGCCCCTGACCTAGACAGGGGCTATGGCTACACCTTC
J gene: TRBJ2-7; clone size: NA; D gene: NA; V gene: TRBV6-1; CDR3 protein: CATTPGRSYEQYF; CDR3 DNA: TGTGCCACCACACCGGGACGGTCCTACGAGCAGTACTTC
J gene: TRBJ1-4; clone size: few; D gene: NA; V gene: TRBV19; CDR3 protein: CASGPSELFF; CDR3 DNA: TGTGCCAGCGGGCCGTCGGAACTGTTTTTT
J gene: TRBJ2-7; clone size: many; D gene: NA; V gene: TRBV7-9; CDR3 protein: CASSLTIYEQYF; CDR3 DNA: TGTGCCAGCAGCTTAACGATATACGAGCAGTACTTC
J gene: TRBJ1-4; clone size: NA; D gene: TRBD1; V gene: TRBV30; CDR3 protein: CAWSLGQGDEKLFF; CDR3 DNA: TGTGCCTGGAGTTTGGGACAGGGTGATGAAAAACTGTTTTTT
J gene: TRBJ2-7; clone size: many; D gene: NA; V gene: TRBV30; CDR3 protein: CAWSRAGGREQYF; CDR3 DNA: TGTGCCTGGAGTAGGGCAGGGGGGCGGGAGCAGTACTTC
J gene: TRBJ2-3; clone size: many; D gene: NA; V gene: TRBV20-1; CDR3 protein: CSATDRTTWGTQYF; CDR3 DNA: TGCAGTGCCACGGACAGAACAACATGGGGTACGCAGTATTTT
J gene: TRBJ2-7; clone size: many; D gene: TRBD2; V gene: TRBV7-8; CDR3 protein: CASSLAVQREGLNEQYF; CDR3 DNA: TGTGCCAGCAGCTTAGCGGTTCAGCGGGAGGGCCTAAACGAGCAGTACTTC
J gene: TRBJ2-3; clone size: many; D gene: TRBD2; V gene: TRBV13; CDR3 protein: CASSSPSVAGEDTQYF; CDR3 DNA: TGTGCCAGCAGCTCTCCAAGTGTAGCGGGAGAGGATACGCAGTATTTT
J gene: TRBJ2-5; clone size: NA; D gene: NA; V gene: TRBV12-3/TRBV12-4; CDR3 protein: CASSTREQETQYF; CDR3 DNA: TGTGCCAGCAGTACCCGGGAACAAGAGACCCAGTACTTC
J gene: TRBJ2-1; clone size: many; D gene: TRBD2; V gene: TRBV7-2; CDR3 protein: CASSTPASGSYNEQFF; CDR3 DNA: TGTGCCAGCAGCACTCCCGCTAGCGGGAGCTACAATGAGCAGTTCTTC
J gene: TRBJ2-6; clone size: NA; D gene: NA; V gene: TRBV29-1; CDR3 protein: CSCFVGANVLTF; CDR3 DNA: TGCAGCTGCTTTGTCGGGGCCAACGTCCTGACTTTC